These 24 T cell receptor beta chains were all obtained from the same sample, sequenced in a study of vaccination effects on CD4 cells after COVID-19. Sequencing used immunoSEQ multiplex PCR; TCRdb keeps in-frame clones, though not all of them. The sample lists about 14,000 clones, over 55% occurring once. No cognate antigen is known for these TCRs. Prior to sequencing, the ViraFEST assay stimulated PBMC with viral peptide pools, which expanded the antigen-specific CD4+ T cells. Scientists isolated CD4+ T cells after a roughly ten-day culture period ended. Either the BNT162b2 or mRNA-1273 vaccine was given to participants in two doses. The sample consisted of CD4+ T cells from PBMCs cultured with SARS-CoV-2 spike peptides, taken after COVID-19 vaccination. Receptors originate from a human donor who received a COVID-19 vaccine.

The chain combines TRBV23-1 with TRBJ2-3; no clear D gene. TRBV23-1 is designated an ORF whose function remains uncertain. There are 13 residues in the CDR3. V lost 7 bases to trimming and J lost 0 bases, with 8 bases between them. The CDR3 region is CASTATSTDTQYF. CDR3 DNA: TGCGCCAGCACGGCCACTAGCACAGATACGCAGTATTTT.

The CDR3 loop is CASSYKDGESSYEQYF. The CDR3 bases are TGTGCCAGCAGTTACAAAGATGGGGAGAGCTCCTACGAGCAGTACTTC. The V call is TRBV6-6, the J call TRBJ2-7; a weak D match, TRBD2 (5 bases). Trimming cost V 2 bases and J 0 bases, with 14 bases left between them. Germline values: CDR1 MNHNY, CDR2 SVGAGI (reference sequence). The CDR3 length is 16 residues.

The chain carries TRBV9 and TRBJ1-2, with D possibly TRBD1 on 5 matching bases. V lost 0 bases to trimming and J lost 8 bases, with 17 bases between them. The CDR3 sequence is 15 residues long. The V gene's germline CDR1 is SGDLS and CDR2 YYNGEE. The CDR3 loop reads CASSVAPNGGRGYTF. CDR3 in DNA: TGTGCCAGCAGCGTAGCTCCAAACGGGGGGAGAGGCTACACCTTC.

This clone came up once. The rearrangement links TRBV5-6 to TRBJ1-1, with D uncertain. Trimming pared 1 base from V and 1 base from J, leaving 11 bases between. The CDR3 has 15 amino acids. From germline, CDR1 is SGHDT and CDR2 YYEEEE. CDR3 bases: TGTGCCAGCAGCTTGAATACACAGCCGAACACTGAAGCTTTCTTT. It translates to CASSLNTQPNTEAFF.

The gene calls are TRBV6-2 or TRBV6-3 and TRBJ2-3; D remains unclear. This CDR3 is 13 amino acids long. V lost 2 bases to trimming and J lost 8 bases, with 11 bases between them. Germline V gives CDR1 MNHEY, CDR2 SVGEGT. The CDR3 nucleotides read TGTGCCAGCAGTTACGAGAGTGGTACTACGCAGTATTTT. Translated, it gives CASSYESGTTQYF.

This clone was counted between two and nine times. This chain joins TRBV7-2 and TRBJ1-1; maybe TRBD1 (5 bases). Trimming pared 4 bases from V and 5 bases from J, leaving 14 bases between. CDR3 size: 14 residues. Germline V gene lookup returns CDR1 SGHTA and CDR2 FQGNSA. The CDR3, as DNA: TGTGCCAGCAGCTCAGGCAGGGTGGGGACTGAAGCTTTCTTT. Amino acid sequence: CASSSGRVGTEAFF.

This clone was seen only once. CDR3 nucleotide sequence: TGCAGCGTTAGGGAAACGCAGGGGAGAGCTTTCTTT. Its protein product is CSVRETQGRAFF. The rearrangement links TRBV29-1 to TRBJ1-1; the D gene is possibly TRBD1 (6 bases). Trimming pared 5 bases from V and 10 bases from J, leaving 17 bases between. Germline V gene data show CDR1 as SQVTM and CDR2 as ANQGSEA. The CDR3 spans 12 residues.

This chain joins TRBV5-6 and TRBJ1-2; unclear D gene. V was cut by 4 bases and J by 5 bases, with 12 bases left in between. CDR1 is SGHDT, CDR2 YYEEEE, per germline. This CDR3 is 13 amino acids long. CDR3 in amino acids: CASSPGQPYGYTF. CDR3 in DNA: TGTGCCAGCAGCCCGGGCCAGCCGTATGGCTACACCTTC.

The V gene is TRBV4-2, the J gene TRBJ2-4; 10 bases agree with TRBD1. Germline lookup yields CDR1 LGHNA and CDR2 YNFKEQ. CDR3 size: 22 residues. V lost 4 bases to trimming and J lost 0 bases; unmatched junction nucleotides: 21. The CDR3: CASSRPGQGTRISPVAKNIQYF. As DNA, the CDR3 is TGTGCCAGCAGCCGGCCGGGACAGGGGACTCGAATTTCCCCCGTAGCCAAAAACATTCAGTACTTC.

The CDR3 region is CASSLNRGRSGYTF. The CDR3 nucleotides are TGTGCCAGCAGCTTGAACCGGGGCCGGAGTGGCTACACCTTC. The chain has TRBV5-5 and TRBJ1-2; the D gene is possibly TRBD1 (5 bases). The V end was cut by 1 base, the J end by 7 bases, with 14 bases between. The germline V gene has CDR1 SGHKS and CDR2 YYEKEE (reference sequence). This CDR3 has 14 residues.

The CDR3 bases are TGCAGTGCTAGTATTATAACCCCTAGCACAGATACGCAGTATTTT. This encodes CSASIITPSTDTQYF. The rearrangement links TRBV20-1 to TRBJ2-3; D not resolved. Germline CDR1 DFQATT, CDR2 SNEGSKA (reference sequence). CDR3 length: 15 residues. V lost 3 bases and J 0 bases, leaving 13 bases between the germline ends.

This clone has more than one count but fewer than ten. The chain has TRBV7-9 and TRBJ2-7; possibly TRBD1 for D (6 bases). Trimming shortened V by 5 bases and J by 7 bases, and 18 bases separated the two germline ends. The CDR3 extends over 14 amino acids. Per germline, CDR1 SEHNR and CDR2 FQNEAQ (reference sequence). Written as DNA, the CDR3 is TGTGCCAGCAGCCACCAGGGGAACCCGGGAGAGCAGTACTTC. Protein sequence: CASSHQGNPGEQYF.

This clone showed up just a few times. The CDR3: CASSSRGGDNEQFF. CDR3 nucleotide sequence: TGTGCCAGCAGCTCTCGAGGCGGCGACAATGAGCAGTTCTTC. V gene TRBV7-2 combines with J gene TRBJ2-1; D unresolved. This CDR3 has 14 residues. Germline CDR1 reads SGHTA; CDR2 reads FQGNSA. V dropped 4 bases and J dropped 5 bases, with 12 bases sitting between them.

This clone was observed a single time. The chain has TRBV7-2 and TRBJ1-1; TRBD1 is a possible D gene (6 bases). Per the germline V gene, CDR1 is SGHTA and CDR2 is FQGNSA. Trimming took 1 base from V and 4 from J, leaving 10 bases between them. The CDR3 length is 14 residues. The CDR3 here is CASSLGQVSTEAFF. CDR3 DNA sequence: TGTGCCAGCAGCTTAGGACAGGTGAGCACTGAAGCTTTCTTT.

The CDR3 bases are TGTGCCAGCAGCCAAAGACTAGCGTCCACAGATACGCAGTATTTT. Translation gives CASSQRLASTDTQYF. The chain links TRBV3-1 (or the pseudogene TRBV3-2) to TRBJ2-3; TRBD2 aligns across 8 bases. The CDR3 spans 15 residues. Germline CDR1 is LGHDT and CDR2 is YNNKEL (reference sequence). Trimming at V came to 2 bases and at J to 2 bases, leaving 3 bases not matched to a gene.

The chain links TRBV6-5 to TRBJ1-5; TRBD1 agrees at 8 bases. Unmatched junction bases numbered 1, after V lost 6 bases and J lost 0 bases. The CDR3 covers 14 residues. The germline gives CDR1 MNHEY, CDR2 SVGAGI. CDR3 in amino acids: CASSGTGSNQPQHF. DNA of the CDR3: TGTGCCAGCAGCGGGACAGGTAGCAATCAGCCCCAGCATTTT.

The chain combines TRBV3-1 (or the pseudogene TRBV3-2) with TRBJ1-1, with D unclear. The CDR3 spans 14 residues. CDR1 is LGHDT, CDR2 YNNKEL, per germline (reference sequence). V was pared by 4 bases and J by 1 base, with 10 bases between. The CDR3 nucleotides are TGTGCCAGCAGCCTCGCACGGAGGAACACTGAAGCTTTCTTT. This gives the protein CASSLARRNTEAFF.

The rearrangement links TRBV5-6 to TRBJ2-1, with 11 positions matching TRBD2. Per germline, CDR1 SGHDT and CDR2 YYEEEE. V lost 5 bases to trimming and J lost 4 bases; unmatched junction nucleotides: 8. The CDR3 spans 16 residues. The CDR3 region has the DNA TGTGCCAGCAGTTTTCCATGGACTAGCGGGTACAATGAGCAGTTCTTC. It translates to CASSFPWTSGYNEQFF.

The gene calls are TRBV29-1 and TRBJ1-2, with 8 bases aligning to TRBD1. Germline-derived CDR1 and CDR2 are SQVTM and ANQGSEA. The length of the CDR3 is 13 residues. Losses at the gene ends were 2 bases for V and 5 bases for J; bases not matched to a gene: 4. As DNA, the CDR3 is TGCAGCGTTGAACGGCAGGGGGCTTATGGCTACACCTTC. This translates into CSVERQGAYGYTF.

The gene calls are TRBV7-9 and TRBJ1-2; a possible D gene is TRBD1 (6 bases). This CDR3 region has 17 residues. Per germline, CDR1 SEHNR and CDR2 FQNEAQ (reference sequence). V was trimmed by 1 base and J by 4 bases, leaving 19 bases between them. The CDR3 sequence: CASSLVQGRLETYGYTF. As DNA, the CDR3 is TGTGCCAGCAGCTTAGTACAGGGTCGGTTAGAAACCTATGGCTACACCTTC.

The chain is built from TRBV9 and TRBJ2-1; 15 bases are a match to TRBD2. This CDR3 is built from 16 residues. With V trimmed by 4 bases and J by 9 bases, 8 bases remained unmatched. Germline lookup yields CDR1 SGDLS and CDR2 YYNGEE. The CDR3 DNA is TGTGCCAGCAGCCCAGGACTAGCGGGGGGGCAGGGTGAGCAGTTCTTC. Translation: CASSPGLAGGQGEQFF.

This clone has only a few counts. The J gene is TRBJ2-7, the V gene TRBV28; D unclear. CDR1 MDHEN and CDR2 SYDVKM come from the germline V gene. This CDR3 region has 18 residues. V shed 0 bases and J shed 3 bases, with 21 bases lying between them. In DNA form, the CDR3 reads TGTGCCAGCAGTTTATGGGGGATCATGTCTCTGGGCTTCTACGAGCAGTACTTC. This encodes CASSLWGIMSLGFYEQYF. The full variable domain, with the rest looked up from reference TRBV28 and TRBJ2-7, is DVKVTQSSRYLVKRTGEKVFLECVQDMDHENMFWYRQDPGLGLRLIYFSYDVKMKEKGDIPEGYSVSREKKERFSLILESASTNQTSMYLCASSLWGIMSLGFYEQYFGPGTRLTVT.

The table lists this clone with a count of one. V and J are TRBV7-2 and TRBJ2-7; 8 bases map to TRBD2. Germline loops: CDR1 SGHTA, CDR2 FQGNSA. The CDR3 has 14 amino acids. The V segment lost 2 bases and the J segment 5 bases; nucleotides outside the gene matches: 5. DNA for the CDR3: TGTGCCAGCAGCTTATCCGGACTAGCTGACGAGCAGTACTTC. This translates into CASSLSGLADEQYF.

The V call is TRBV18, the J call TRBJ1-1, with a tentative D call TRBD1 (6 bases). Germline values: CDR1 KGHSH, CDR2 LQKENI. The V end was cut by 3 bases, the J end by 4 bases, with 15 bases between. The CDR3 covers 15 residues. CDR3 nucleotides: TGTGCCAGCTCACCCCAACAGGGAGCGGGCACTGAAGCTTTCTTT. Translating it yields CASSPQQGAGTEAFF.